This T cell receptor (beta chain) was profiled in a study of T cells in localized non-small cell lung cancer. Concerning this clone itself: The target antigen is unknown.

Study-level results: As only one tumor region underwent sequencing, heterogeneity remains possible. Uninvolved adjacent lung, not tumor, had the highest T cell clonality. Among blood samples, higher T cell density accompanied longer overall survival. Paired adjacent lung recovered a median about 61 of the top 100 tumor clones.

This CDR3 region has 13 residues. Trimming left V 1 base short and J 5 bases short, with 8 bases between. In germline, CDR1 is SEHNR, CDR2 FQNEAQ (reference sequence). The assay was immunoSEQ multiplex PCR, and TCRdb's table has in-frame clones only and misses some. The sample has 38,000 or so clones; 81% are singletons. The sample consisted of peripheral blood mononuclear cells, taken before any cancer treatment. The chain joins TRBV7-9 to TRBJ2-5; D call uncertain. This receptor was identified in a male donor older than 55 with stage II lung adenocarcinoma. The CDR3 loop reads CASSLGASETQYF. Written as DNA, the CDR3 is TGTGCCAGCAGCTTAGGGGCAAGCGAGACCCAGTACTTC.